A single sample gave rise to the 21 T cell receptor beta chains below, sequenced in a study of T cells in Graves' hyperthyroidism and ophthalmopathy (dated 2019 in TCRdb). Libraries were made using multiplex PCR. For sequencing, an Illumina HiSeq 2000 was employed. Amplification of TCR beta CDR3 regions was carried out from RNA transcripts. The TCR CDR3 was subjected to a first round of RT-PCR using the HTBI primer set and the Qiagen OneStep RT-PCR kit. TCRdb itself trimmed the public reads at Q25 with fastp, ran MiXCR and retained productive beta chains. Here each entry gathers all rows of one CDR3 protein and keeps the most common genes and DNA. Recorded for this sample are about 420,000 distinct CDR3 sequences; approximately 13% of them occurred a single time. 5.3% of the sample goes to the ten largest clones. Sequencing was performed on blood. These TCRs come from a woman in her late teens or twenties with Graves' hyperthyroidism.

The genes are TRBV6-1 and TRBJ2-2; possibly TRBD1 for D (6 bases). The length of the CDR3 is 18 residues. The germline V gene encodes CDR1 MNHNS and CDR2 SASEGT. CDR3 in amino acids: CAPRPPPRQGFLTGELFF. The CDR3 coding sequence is TGTGCGCCTAGACCCCCCCCCCGGCAGGGGTTCCTGACCGGGGAGCTGTTTTTT.

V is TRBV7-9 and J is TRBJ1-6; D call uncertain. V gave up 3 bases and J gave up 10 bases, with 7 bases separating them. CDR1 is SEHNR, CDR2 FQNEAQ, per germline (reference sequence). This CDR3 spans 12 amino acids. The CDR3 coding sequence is TGTGCCAGCAGCTTTCGGAACTCACCCCTCCACTTT. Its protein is CASSFRNSPLHF.

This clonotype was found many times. The CDR3 coding sequence is TGTGCCTGGAGTTGGGACAGAGGGGCTGAAGCTTTCTTT. The encoded protein is CAWSWDRGAEAFF. This chain joins TRBV30 and TRBJ1-1; TRBD1 aligns across 7 bases. J was trimmed by 6 bases and V by 2 bases; bases with no gene match: 6. The CDR3 is made up of 13 amino acids. The germline gives CDR1 GTSNPN, CDR2 SVGIG (reference sequence).

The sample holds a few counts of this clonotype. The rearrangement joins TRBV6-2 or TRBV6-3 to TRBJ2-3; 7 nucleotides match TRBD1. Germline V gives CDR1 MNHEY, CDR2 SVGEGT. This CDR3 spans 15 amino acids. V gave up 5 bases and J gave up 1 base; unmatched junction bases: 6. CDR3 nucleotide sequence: TGTGCCAGCAGTATTACAGGGGTCGGCACAGATACGCAGTATTTT. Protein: CASSITGVGTDTQYF.

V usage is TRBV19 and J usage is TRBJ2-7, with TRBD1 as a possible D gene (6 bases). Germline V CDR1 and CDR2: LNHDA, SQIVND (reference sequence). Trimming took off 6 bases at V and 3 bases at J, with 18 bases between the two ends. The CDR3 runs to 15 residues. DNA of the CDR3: TGTGCCAGTAGCCCACCCGGGACACCCGTCTACGAGCAGTACTTC. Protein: CASSPPGTPVYEQYF.

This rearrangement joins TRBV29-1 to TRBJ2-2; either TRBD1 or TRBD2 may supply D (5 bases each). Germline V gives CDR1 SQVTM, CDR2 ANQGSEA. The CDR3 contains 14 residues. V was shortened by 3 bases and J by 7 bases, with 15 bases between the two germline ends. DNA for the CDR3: TGCAGCGTTGAGGGCCCGGGGACGTTCGGGGAGCTGTTTTTT. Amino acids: CSVEGPGTFGELFF.

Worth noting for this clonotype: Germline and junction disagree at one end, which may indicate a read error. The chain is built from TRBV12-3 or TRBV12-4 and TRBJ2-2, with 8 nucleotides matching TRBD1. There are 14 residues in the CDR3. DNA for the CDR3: TGTGCCAGCAGTCCACAGGGGGAGGCCGGGGAAGATTTCTTT. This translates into CASSPQGEAGEDFF.

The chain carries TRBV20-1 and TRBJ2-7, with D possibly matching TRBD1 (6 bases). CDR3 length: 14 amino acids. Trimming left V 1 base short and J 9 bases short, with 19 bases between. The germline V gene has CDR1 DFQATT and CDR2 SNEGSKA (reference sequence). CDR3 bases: TGCAGTGCTAGAGGCTTATTGTGGGGGCAAGGGCAGTACTTC. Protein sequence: CSARGLLWGQGQYF.

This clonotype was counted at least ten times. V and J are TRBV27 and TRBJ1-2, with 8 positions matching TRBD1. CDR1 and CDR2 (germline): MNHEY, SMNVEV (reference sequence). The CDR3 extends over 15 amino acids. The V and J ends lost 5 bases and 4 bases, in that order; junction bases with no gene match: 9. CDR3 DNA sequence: TGTGCCAGCAGTCAGAGGACAGGGCGGAGCTATGGCTACACCTTC. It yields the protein CASSQRTGRSYGYTF.

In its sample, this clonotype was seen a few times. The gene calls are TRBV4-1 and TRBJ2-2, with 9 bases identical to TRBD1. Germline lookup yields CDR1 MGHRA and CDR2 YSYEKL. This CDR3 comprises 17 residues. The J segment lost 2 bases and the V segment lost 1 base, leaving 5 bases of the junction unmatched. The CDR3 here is CASSQANRGLNTGELFF. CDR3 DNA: TGCGCCAGCAGCCAAGCGAACAGGGGGCTTAACACCGGGGAGCTGTTTTTT.

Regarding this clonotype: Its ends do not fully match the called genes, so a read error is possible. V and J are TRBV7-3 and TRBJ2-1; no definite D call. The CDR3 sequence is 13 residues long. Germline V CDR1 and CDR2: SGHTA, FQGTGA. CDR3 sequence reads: CASSLGPYNEQLF. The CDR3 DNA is TGTGCCAGCAGCTTAGGCCCCTACAATGAGCAGCTCTTC.

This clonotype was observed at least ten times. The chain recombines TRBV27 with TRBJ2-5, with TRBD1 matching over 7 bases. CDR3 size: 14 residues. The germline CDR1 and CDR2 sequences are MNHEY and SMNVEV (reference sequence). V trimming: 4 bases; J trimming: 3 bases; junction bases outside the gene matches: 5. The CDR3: CASSWTGSKETQYF. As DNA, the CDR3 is TGTGCCAGCAGTTGGACAGGATCTAAAGAGACCCAGTACTTC.

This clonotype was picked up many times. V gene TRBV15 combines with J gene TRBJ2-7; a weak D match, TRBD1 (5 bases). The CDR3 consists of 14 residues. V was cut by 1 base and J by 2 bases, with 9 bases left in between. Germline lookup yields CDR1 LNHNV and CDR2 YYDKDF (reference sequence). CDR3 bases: TGTGCCACCAGCAGAGGTGACAGTACCTACGAGCAGTACTTC. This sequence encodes CATSRGDSTYEQYF.

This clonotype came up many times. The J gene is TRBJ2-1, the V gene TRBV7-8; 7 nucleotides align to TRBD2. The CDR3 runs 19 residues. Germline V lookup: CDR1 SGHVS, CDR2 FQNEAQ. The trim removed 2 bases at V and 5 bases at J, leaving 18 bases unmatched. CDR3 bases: TGTGCCAGCAGCTTACGGGTGTGGAAGGCGGGAGTGGTTAACAATGAGCAGTTCTTC. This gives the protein CASSLRVWKAGVVNNEQFF.

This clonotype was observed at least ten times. The chain's CDR3 is CASRPDRGNTEAFF. In DNA form, the CDR3 reads TGTGCCAGCAGACCCGACAGGGGCAACACTGAAGCTTTCTTT. The gene calls are TRBV6-1 and TRBJ1-1, with 8 bases fitting TRBD1. Trimming removed 6 bases from V and 2 bases from J; junction bases left unmatched: 5. This CDR3 is built from 14 residues. Per germline, CDR1 MNHNS and CDR2 SASEGT.

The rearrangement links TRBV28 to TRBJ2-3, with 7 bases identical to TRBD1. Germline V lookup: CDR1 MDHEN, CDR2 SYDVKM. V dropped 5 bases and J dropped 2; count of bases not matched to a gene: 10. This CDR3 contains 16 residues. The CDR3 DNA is TGTGCCAGCAGTCTTTATACAGGGGAATTCACAGATACGCAGTATTTT. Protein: CASSLYTGEFTDTQYF.

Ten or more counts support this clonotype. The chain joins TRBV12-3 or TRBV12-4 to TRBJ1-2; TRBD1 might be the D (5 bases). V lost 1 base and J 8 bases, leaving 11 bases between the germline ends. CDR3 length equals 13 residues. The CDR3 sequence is CASSLDTGQGYTF. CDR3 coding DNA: TGTGCCAGCAGTTTAGACACGGGGCAGGGCTACACCTTC.

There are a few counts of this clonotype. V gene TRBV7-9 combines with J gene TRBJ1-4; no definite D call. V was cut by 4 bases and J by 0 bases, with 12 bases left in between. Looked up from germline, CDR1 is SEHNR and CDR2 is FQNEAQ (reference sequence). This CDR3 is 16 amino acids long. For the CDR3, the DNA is TGTGCCAGCAGCTCCCCCCAGAGGGCAACTAATGAAAAACTGTTTTTT. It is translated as CASSSPQRATNEKLFF. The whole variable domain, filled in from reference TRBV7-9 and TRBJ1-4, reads DTGVSQNPRHKITKRGQNVTFRCDPISEHNRLYWYRQTLGQGPEFLTYFQNEAQLEKSRLLSDRFSAERPKGSFSTLEIQRTEQGDSAMYLCASSSPQRATNEKLFFGSGTQLSVL.

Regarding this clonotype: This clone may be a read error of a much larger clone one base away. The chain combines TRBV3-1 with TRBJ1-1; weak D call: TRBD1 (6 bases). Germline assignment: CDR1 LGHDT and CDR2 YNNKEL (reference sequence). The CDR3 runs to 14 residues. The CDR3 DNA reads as TGTGCCAGCAGCTCACAGGGCTATGGCACTGAAGCTCTCTTT. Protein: CASSSQGYGTEALF.

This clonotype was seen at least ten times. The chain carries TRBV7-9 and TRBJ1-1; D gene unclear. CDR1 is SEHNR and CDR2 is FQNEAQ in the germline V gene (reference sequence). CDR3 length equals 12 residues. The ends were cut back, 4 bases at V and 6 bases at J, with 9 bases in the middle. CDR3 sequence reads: CASSSDGPEAFF. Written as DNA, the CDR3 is TGTGCCAGCAGCTCGGACGGGCCTGAAGCTTTCTTT.

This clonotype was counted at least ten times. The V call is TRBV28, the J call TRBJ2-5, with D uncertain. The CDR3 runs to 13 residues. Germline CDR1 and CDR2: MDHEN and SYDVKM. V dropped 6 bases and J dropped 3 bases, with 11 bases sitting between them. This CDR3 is CASSYTGKETQYF. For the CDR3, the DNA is TGTGCCAGCAGCTACACTGGGAAAGAGACCCAGTACTTC.